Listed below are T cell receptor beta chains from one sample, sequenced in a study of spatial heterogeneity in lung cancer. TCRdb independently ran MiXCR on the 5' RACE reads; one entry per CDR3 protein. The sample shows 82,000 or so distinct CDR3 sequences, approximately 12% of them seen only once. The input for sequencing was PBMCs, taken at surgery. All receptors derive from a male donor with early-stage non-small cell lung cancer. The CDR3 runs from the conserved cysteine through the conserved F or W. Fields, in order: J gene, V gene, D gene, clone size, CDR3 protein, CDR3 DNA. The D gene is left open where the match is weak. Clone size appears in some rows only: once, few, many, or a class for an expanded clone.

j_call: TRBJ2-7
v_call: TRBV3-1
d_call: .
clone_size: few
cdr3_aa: CASSQDRFDPEQYF
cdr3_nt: TGTGCCAGCAGCCAAGATCGATTCGACCCCGAGCAGTACTTC

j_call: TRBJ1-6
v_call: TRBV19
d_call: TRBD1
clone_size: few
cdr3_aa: CASRSVDRGPNSPLHF
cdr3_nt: TGTGCCAGTAGATCGGTGGACAGGGGGCCAAATTCACCCCTCCACTTT

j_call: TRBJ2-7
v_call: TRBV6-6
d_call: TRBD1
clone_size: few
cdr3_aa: CASSYLGQGYEQYF
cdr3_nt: TGTGCCAGCAGTTACCTGGGACAGGGTTACGAGCAGTACTTC

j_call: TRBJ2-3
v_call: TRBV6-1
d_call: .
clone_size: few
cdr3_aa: CASSRGDTQYF
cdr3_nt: TGTGCCAGCTCCCGGGGAGATACGCAGTATTTT

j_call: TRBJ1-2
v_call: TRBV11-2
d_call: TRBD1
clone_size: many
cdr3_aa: CASSPGTAGSFYGYTF
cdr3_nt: TGTGCCAGCAGCCCGGGGACAGCAGGGTCTTTCTATGGCTACACCTTC

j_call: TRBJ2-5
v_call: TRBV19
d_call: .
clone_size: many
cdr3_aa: CASRPAVHQETQYF
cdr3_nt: TGTGCCAGTCGCCCGGCAGTTCACCAAGAGACCCAGTACTTC

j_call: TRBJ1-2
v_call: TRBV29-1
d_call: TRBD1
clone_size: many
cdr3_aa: CSVEGDRGYYGYTF
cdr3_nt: TGCAGCGTTGAAGGCGACAGGGGATACTATGGCTACACCTTC

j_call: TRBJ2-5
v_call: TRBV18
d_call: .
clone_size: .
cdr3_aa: CASSPTEPQETQYF
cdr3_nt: TGTGCCAGCTCACCGACAGAACCCCAAGAGACCCAGTACTTC

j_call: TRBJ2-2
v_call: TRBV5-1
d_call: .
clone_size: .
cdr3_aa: CASSLEGYADTGELFF
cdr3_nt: TGCGCCAGCAGCTTGGAGGGGTACGCAGACACCGGGGAGCTGTTTTTT

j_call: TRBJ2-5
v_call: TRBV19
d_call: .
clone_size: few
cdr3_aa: CASSMSANPAQTQYF
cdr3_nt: TGTGCCAGTAGTATGTCAGCTAATCCGGCACAGACCCAGTACTTC

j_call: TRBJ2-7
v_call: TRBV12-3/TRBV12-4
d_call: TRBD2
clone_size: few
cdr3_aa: CASSFYGGRDNYEQYF
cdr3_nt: TGTGCCAGCAGTTTCTATGGCGGGAGAGATAATTACGAGCAGTACTTC

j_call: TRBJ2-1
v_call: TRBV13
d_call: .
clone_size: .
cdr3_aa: CASSSRDEQFF
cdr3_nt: TGTGCCAGCAGTTCTAGGGATGAGCAGTTCTTC

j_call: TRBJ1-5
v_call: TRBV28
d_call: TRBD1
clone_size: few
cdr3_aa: CASSLRQGSNQPQHF
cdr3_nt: TGTGCCAGCAGTTTAAGACAGGGGAGCAATCAGCCCCAGCATTTT

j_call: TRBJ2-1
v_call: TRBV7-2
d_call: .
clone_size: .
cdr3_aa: CASSPDLLVTYNEQFF
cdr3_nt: TGTGCCAGCAGCCCGGACTTACTAGTGACCTACAATGAGCAGTTCTTC

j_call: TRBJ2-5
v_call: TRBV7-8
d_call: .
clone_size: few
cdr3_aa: CASSLDIHRETQYF
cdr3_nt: TGTGCCAGCAGCTTGGATATACACAGGGAGACCCAGTACTTC

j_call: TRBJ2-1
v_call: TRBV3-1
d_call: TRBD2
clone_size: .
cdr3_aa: CASSQDSGSWNEQFF
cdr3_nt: TGTGCCAGCAGCCAAGATAGCGGGAGTTGGAATGAGCAGTTCTTC

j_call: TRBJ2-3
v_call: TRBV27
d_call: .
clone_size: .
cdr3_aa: CASSLKMTRADTQYF
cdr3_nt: TGTGCCAGCAGTTTGAAGATGACCCGAGCAGATACGCAGTATTTT

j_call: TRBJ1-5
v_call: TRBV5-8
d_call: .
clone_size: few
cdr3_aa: CASSLMGINQPQHF
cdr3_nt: TGTGCCAGCAGCTTGATGGGGATCAATCAGCCCCAGCATTTT

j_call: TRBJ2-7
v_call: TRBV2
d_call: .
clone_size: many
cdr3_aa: CASSGTVATPYEQYF
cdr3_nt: TGTGCCAGCAGTGGCACAGTCGCCACACCCTACGAGCAGTACTTC

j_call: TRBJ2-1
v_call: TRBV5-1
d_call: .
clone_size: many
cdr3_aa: CASSWEIQGNEQFF
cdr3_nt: TGCGCCAGCAGCTGGGAAATACAGGGAAATGAGCAGTTCTTC

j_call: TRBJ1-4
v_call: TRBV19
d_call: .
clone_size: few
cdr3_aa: CASSRSSDEKLFF
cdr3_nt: TGTGCCAGTAGTAGGTCCTCAGATGAAAAACTGTTTTTT

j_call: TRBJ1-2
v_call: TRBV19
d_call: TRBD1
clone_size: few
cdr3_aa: CASTFRTGGHYGYTF
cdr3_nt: TGTGCCAGTACCTTTCGGACAGGGGGACACTATGGCTACACCTTC

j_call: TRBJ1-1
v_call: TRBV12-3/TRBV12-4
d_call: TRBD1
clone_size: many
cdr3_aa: CASRGTANTEAFF
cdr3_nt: TGTGCCAGCAGAGGGACAGCGAACACTGAAGCTTTCTTT

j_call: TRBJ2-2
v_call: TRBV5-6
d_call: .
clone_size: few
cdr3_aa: CASSLVSITGELFF
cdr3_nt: TGTGCCAGCAGCTTGGTTTCAATCACCGGGGAGCTGTTTTTT

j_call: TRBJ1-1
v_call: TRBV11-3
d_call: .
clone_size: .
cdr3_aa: CASSLDGENTEAFF
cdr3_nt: TGTGCCAGCAGTCTTGACGGGGAGAACACTGAAGCTTTCTTT

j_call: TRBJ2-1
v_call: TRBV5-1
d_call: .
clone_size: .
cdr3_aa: CASSLDRGSSYNEQFF
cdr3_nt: TGCGCCAGCAGCTTGGATCGGGGTAGCTCCTACAATGAGCAGTTCTTC

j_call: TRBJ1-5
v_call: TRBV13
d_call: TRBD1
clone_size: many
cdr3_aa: CASSLQKGQGNQPQHF
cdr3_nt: TGTGCCAGCAGCCTGCAAAAGGGACAGGGCAATCAGCCCCAGCATTTT

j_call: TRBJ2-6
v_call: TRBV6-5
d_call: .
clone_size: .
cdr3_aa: CASSYGQGSTAGANVLTF
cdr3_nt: TGTGCCAGCAGTTACGGTCAGGGAAGTACGGCTGGGGCCAACGTCCTGACTTTC

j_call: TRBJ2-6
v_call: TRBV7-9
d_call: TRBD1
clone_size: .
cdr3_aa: CASSTGQGPYSGANVLTF
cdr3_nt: TGTGCCAGCAGCACCGGACAGGGGCCATATTCTGGGGCCAACGTCCTGACTTTC

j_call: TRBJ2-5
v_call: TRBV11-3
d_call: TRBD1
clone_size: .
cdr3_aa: CASSLNTGGETQYF
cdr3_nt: TGTGCCAGCAGCCTAAATACAGGGGGTGAGACCCAGTACTTC

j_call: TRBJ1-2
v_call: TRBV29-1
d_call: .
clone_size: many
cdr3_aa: CSVEENYGYTF
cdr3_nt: TGCAGCGTTGAGGAGAACTATGGCTACACCTTC

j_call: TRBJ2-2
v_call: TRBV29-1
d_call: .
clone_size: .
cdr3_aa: CSVGHTSNTGELFF
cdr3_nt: TGCAGCGTGGGGCACACTTCGAACACCGGGGAGCTGTTTTTT

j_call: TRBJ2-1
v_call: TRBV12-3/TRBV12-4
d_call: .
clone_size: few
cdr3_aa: CASTPGDNNEQFF
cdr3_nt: TGTGCCAGCACCCCAGGGGATAACAATGAGCAGTTCTTC

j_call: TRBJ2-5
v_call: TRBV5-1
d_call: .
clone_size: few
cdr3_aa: CASSSLGSSVEAQYF
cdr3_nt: TGCGCCAGCAGCTCACTCGGGAGCAGCGTCGAGGCCCAGTACTTC

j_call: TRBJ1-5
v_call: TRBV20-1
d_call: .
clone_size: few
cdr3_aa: CSAREVGVSPQHF
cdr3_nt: TGCAGTGCTAGAGAGGTCGGTGTATCGCCCCAGCATTTT

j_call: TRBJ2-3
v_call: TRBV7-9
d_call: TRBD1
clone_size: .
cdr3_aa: CASSSGQESTDTQYF
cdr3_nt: TGTGCCAGCAGCTCGGGACAGGAGAGCACAGATACGCAGTATTTT

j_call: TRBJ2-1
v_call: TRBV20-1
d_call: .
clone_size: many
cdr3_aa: CSAPVAAYNEQFF
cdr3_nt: TGCAGTGCTCCGGTCGCGGCCTACAATGAGCAGTTCTTC

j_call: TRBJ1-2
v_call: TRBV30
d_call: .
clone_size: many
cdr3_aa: CAWRRRDWYGYTF
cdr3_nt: TGTGCCTGGAGAAGGAGGGATTGGTATGGCTACACCTTC

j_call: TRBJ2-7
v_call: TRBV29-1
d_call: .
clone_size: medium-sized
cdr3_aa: CSGRDGDYEQYF
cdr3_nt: TGCAGCGGCCGGGACGGTGACTACGAGCAGTACTTC

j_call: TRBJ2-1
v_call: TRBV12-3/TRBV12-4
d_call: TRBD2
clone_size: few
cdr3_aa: CASSLPSGRAGEQFF
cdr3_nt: TGTGCCAGCAGTTTGCCCAGCGGGAGGGCAGGTGAGCAGTTCTTC

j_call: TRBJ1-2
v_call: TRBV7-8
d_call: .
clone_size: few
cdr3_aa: CASSLGAGPTYGYTF
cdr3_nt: TGTGCCAGCAGCTTAGGCGCCGGACCGACTTATGGCTACACCTTC

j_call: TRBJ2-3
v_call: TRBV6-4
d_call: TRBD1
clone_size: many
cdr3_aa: CASSTGESDTQYF
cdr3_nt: TGTGCCAGCAGTACAGGGGAATCAGATACGCAGTATTTT

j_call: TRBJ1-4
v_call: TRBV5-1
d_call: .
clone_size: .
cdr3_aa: CASSRDLVTRQTSQNEKLFF
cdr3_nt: TGCGCCAGCAGCCGGGACCTCGTCACCCGACAGACTTCTCAAAACGAAAAACTGTTTTTT

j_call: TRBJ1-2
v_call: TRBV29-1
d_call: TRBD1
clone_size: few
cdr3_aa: CSAGQGDSGYTF
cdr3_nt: TGCAGCGCCGGACAGGGGGACTCTGGCTACACCTTC

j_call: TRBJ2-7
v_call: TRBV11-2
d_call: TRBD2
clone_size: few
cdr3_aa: CASSPRGGPYEQYF
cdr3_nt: TGTGCCAGCAGCCCTCGGGGGGGGCCCTACGAGCAGTACTTC

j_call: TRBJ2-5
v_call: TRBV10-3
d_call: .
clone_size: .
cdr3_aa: CAISAGDQETQYF
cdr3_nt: TGTGCCATCAGCGCCGGGGACCAAGAGACCCAGTACTTC

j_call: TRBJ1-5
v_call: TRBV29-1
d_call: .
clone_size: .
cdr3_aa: CSVEVSPLGPQHF
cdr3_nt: TGCAGCGTTGAAGTCAGTCCTCTGGGGCCCCAGCATTTT

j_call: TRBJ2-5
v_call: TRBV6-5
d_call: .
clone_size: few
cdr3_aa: CASRTSRGVRETQYF
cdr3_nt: TGTGCCAGCAGGACCTCTCGCGGGGTTCGGGAGACCCAGTACTTC

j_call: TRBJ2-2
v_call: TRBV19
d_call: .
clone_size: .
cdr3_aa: CASSIASTTGELFF
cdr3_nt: TGTGCCAGTAGTATAGCCTCCACCACCGGGGAGCTGTTTTTT

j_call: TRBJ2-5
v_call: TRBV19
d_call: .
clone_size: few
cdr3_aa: CASSNPGRLQETQYF
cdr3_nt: TGTGCCAGTAGTAATCCCGGTCGCCTACAAGAGACCCAGTACTTC

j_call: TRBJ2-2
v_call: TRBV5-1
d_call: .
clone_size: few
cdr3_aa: CASSQMPAPESGELFF
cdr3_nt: TGCGCCAGCAGCCAGATGCCGGCTCCTGAAAGCGGGGAGCTGTTTTTT

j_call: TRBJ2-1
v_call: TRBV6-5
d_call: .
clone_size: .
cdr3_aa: CASSYGPRGNEQFF
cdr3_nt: TGTGCCAGCAGTTACGGTCCCCGGGGTAATGAGCAGTTCTTC

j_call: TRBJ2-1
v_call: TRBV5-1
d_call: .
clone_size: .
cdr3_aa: CASSGWLEDNEQFF
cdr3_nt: TGCGCCAGCAGCGGGTGGCTAGAGGACAATGAGCAGTTCTTC

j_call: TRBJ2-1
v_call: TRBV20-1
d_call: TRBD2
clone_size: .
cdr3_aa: CSAKVRGLAGGGEQFF
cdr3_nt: TGCAGTGCTAAAGTTAGGGGACTAGCGGGGGGGGGAGAGCAGTTCTTC

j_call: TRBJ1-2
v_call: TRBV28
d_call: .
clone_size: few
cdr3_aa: CASRPGASFYGYTF
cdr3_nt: TGTGCCAGCAGGCCAGGGGCCTCATTCTATGGCTACACCTTC

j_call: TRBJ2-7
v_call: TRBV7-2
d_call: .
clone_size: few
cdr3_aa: CASSLPDTTGDYEQYF
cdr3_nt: TGTGCCAGCAGCTTACCGGACACCACCGGGGATTACGAGCAGTACTTC

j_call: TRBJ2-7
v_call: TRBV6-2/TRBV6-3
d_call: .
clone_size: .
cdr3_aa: CASTGALNEDEQYF
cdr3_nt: TGTGCCAGCACCGGGGCCCTCAATGAGGACGAGCAGTACTTC

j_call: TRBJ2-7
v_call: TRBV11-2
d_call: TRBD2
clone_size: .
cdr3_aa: CASSGEGTYEQYF
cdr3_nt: TGTGCCAGCTCTGGGGAGGGTACCTACGAGCAGTACTTC